Listed below are T cell receptor beta chains from one sample, sequenced in a study of T cell responses to AZD1222 COVID-19 vaccine. The assay was immunoSEQ multiplex PCR, and TCRdb's table has in-frame clones only and misses some. The table lists 150,000 to 200,000 clones, more than 80% of them singletons. This specimen was peripheral blood, taken on day 0 of AZD1222 vaccination. The receptor set was obtained from an adult in good health. Each CDR3 is given with its conserved first and last residue.

>TRBV19|TRBJ2-1
CASSITGQPEQFF
>TRBV2|TRBJ2-1
CASSPQGMNEQFF
>TRBV7-9|TRBJ1-2
CASSLTTIYGYTF
>TRBV29-1|TRBJ2-7
CSVESGRGTKEYEQYF
>TRBV29-1|TRBJ2-7
CSAYSGTSGYEQYF
>TRBV10-1|TRBJ2-7
CASSELSSGSYSEQYF
>TRBV5-4|TRBJ1-4
CASSVDGLNEKLFF
>TRBV14|TRBJ2-5
CASSQSGRFAETQYF
>TRBV9|TRBJ2-7
CASSVGTSDYEQYF
>TRBV11-2|TRBJ2-6
CASSYGTLHGANVLTF
>TRBV27|TRBJ1-6
CASRQGAYNSPLHF
>TRBV6-1|TRBJ2-7
CASSDRVNYEQYF
>TRBV2|TRBJ1-1
CASSELAPRGTEAFF
>TRBV12-3/TRBV12-4|TRBJ1-1
CASRGAQRAEAFF
>TRBV3-1/TRBV3-2|TRBJ1-1
CASSQVSGMGTEAFF
>TRBV7-9|TRBJ1-1
CASSLSPRDTEAFF
>TRBV5-1|TRBJ2-6
CASSLARGGSGANVLTF
>TRBV2|TRBJ2-1
CASSERNEQFF
>TRBV27|TRBJ1-1
CASSRLNTEAFF
>TRBV19|TRBJ1-1
CASSDRVFTEAFF
>TRBV19|TRBJ1-2
CASSPGQAVYGYTF
>TRBV30|TRBJ2-3
CAWSVGGGTDTQYF
>TRBV9|TRBJ2-1
CASSVKGLAGVSSYNEQFF
>TRBV7-2|TRBJ2-6
CASSAPQGGANVLTF
>TRBV19|TRBJ1-5
CASTTGPPGQPQHF
>TRBV27|TRBJ1-1
CASSPAGTGSLGTEAFF
>TRBV4-1|TRBJ1-4
CASSHIGAATNEKLFF
>TRBV19|TRBJ2-3
CASSIGLPSTDTQYF
>TRBV14|TRBJ2-7
CASSQFAEQYF